This entry lists 21 T cell receptor beta chains sequenced from one sample in a study of read filtering for tumor transcriptome and immune sequencing. Molecular barcoded adaptors covering alpha/delta and beta/gamma chains were used on 400 to 450 ng RNA. TCRdb called the reads again in MiXCR, with one record for every CDR3 protein. The sample has 48,000 or so distinct CDR3 sequences, around a fifth seen once. Sequencing was performed on a population of CD138-negative cells sorted from bone marrow. These receptors all come from a donor at least 40 years old with multiple myeloma.

This clonotype was recorded at least ten times. The CDR3 DNA sequence: TGTGCTAGTGGTGGAATCTACAGGGGGCGTCAGGCAGATACGCAGTATTTT. Amino acids: CASGGIYRGRQADTQYF. The gene calls are TRBV12-5 and TRBJ2-3; 9 nucleotides align to TRBD1. This CDR3 has 17 amino acids. Unmatched junction bases numbered 13, after V lost 5 bases and J lost 4 bases. Germline V gives CDR1 LGHNT, CDR2 FRNRAP.

This clonotype was counted at least ten times. The CDR3 region has the DNA TGTGCCAGCAGCTTGGACGTCCGGACAGGGAGAATTTCGGACACTGAAGCTTTCTTT. Translating it yields CASSLDVRTGRISDTEAFF. J is TRBJ1-1 and V is TRBV5-5; TRBD1 matches at 8 bases. The CDR3 spans 19 residues. The V and J ends lost 0 bases and 3 bases, in that order; junction bases with no gene match: 16. Germline loops: CDR1 SGHKS, CDR2 YYEKEE (reference sequence).

V and J are TRBV6-2 or TRBV6-3 and TRBJ2-2; TRBD2 matches at 13 bases. The J segment lost 4 bases and the V segment lost 3 bases, leaving 2 bases of the junction unmatched. Germline V CDR1 and CDR2: MNHEY, SVGEGT. CDR3 length equals 16 residues. The CDR3 region is CASSYTSGRATGELFF. The CDR3 DNA reads as TGTGCCAGCAGTTATACTAGCGGGAGGGCCACCGGGGAGCTGTTTTTT.

V gene TRBV29-1 combines with J gene TRBJ2-1; 9 positions match TRBD1. This CDR3 is built from 14 residues. The V gene end was trimmed by 0 bases and the J gene end by 8 bases; junction bases not matched to a gene: 5. Germline values: CDR1 SQVTM, CDR2 ANQGSEA. The CDR3 loop reads CSVEDRDRVHEQFF. CDR3 nucleotides: TGCAGCGTTGAAGATAGGGACAGGGTACATGAGCAGTTCTTC.

This clonotype showed up many times. V and J are TRBV6-5 and TRBJ1-2; D is possibly TRBD1 (5 bases). The germline gives CDR1 MNHEY, CDR2 SVGAGI. V lost 0 bases and J 4 bases, leaving 12 bases between the germline ends. This CDR3 spans 15 amino acids. The CDR3 region is CASSYSSRDGYGYTF. The CDR3 region has the DNA TGTGCCAGCAGTTACTCGAGTCGGGACGGCTATGGCTACACCTTC.

This clonotype showed up many times. The chain is built from TRBV28 and TRBJ1-1; D remains unclear. The ends were cut back, 5 bases at V and 4 bases at J, with 14 bases in the middle. The germline gives CDR1 MDHEN, CDR2 SYDVKM. The CDR3 is 14 residues long. The CDR3 DNA reads TGTGCCAGCAGTCCCCGAACTATGGGCACTGAAGCTTTCTTT. It is translated as CASSPRTMGTEAFF.

Many counts were recorded for this clonotype. The V and J genes are TRBV12-3 or TRBV12-4 and TRBJ1-4, with D possibly being TRBD1 (6 bases). The V end was cut by 5 bases, the J end by 7 bases, with 14 bases between. The CDR3 contains 14 residues. In DNA form, the CDR3 reads TGTGCCAGCAGTGCACAGGGTCGTCGTGAAAAACTGTTTTTT. Translated, it gives CASSAQGRREKLFF.

This clonotype was detected many times. This sequence joins TRBV29-1 and TRBJ2-2; maybe TRBD2 (6 bases). Trimming removed 8 bases at V and 6 bases at J, with 13 bases between. The CDR3 covers 12 residues. Germline values: CDR1 SQVTM, CDR2 ANQGSEA. CDR3 sequence (DNA): TGCAGCACCCGGGACTTGTCCGGGGAGCTGTTTTTT. It specifies CSTRDLSGELFF.

This clonotype was seen once. This may be a read error: a much more frequent sequence differs by one nucleotide. This chain links TRBV14 with TRBJ2-5, with 7 bases matching TRBD2. The CDR3 is 17 amino acids. From germline, CDR1 is SGHDN and CDR2 FVKESK. With V trimmed by 4 bases and J by 2 bases, 13 bases remained unmatched. The DNA of the CDR3 is TGTGCCAGCAGCCCCGTTACGGGCTTAGCGGGTCAAGAGACCCAGTACTTC. Encoded protein: CASSPVTGLAGQETQYF.

A word on this clonotype: This clone may be a read error of a much larger clone one base away. The chain joins TRBV29-1 to TRBJ1-4, with TRBD1 matching over 8 bases. Near its end, the DNA agrees better with TRBJ2-3, so the J call may be wrong. Germline V CDR1 and CDR2: SQVTM, ANQGSEA. The CDR3 extends over 15 amino acids. CDR3 nucleotides: TGCAGCGTTGAAGATAGTCGGACAGGGAAGGATGCGCAGTATTTT. Its translation: CSVEDSRTGKDAQYF.

This clonotype showed up many times. CDR3 coding DNA: TGTGCCAGCACCAAACAGGGGGGGGCCTACAATGAGCAGTTCTTC. Encoded protein: CASTKQGGAYNEQFF. This chain joins TRBV11-1 and TRBJ2-1, with D perhaps matching TRBD1 (8 bases). From germline, CDR1 is SGHAT and CDR2 FQDESV (reference sequence). Trimming shortened V by 7 bases and J by 2 bases, and 15 bases separated the two germline ends. The CDR3 length is 15 residues.

A few counts support this clonotype. The chain is built from TRBV12-3 or TRBV12-4 and TRBJ2-3, with 7 positions matching TRBD2. The junction had 3 bases not matched to a gene; V was cut back by 7 bases and J by 2 bases. The CDR3 is made up of 13 amino acids. CDR3 sequence: CASILANTDTQYF. DNA for the CDR3: TGTGCCAGCATACTAGCGAACACAGATACGCAGTATTTT.

This clonotype came up many times. The V call is TRBV5-1, the J call TRBJ2-3; 7 bases line up with TRBD2. V trimming: 2 bases; J trimming: 6 bases; junction bases outside the gene matches: 6. The CDR3 runs to 14 residues. Germline lookup yields CDR1 SGHRS and CDR2 YFSETQ. The CDR3 region is CASSFGGSLDTQYF. In DNA form, the CDR3 reads TGCGCCAGCAGCTTTGGCGGGAGCCTGGATACGCAGTATTTT.

J is TRBJ2-3 and V is TRBV20-1; TRBD1 matches at 12 bases. The germline CDR1 and CDR2 sequences are DFQATT and SNEGSKA (reference sequence). The CDR3 covers 16 residues. Unmatched junction bases numbered 6, after V lost 1 base and J lost 4 bases. CDR3 coding DNA: TGCAGTGCTAGAGGAGGGACAGGGGGCGCCTCAGATACGCAGTATTTT. Protein: CSARGGTGGASDTQYF.

This clonotype was seen many times. The chain joins TRBV20-1 to TRBJ2-5, with D possibly TRBD1 on 6 matching bases. V lost 0 bases to trimming and J lost 2 bases, with 10 bases between them. CDR1 is DFQATT and CDR2 is SNEGSKA in the germline V gene (reference sequence). This CDR3 has 14 amino acids. The CDR3 DNA reads TGCAGTGCTAGAGAAACAGGGATGCAAGAGACCCAGTACTTC. Its translation: CSARETGMQETQYF.

This clonotype appeared a few times. The rearrangement links TRBV20-1 to TRBJ2-3; 11 positions agree with TRBD1. Germline assignment: CDR1 DFQATT and CDR2 SNEGSKA (reference sequence). Losses at the gene ends were 5 bases for V and 3 bases for J; bases not matched to a gene: 4. This CDR3 comprises 14 residues. Here the CDR3 reads CSASGTGGTDTQYF. The CDR3 DNA reads TGCAGTGCTTCCGGGACAGGGGGAACAGATACGCAGTATTTT.

This clonotype has at least ten counts. For the CDR3, the DNA is TGTGCCAGCAGCTGGGACAGGAACACAGATACGCAGTATTTT. Translating gives CASSWDRNTDTQYF. The chain combines TRBV7-3 with TRBJ2-3; TRBD1 aligns across 8 bases. The CDR3 spans 14 residues. V was clipped by 4 bases and J by 2 bases; unmatched bases: 2. Germline CDR1 reads SGHTA; CDR2 reads FQGTGA.

This clonotype was detected many times. The rearrangement links TRBV27 to TRBJ1-6, with no clear D. Germline CDR1 reads MNHEY; CDR2 reads SMNVEV (reference sequence). This CDR3 comprises 13 residues. V lost 6 bases to trimming and J lost 7 bases, with 10 bases between them. The CDR3 is CASRRTFNSPLHF. The CDR3 region has the DNA TGTGCCAGCAGGAGGACGTTCAATTCACCCCTCCACTTT.

This clonotype was observed many times. The chain is built from TRBV2 and TRBJ2-1; a weak D match, TRBD1 (6 bases). The CDR3 has 15 amino acids. Germline values: CDR1 SNHLY, CDR2 FYNNEI. Trimming stripped 7 bases from V and 2 bases from J, with 15 bases between. The CDR3 DNA follows: TGTGCCAGCAATCCAGGGGCAGGCCCCTACAATGAGCAGTTCTTC. Its translation is CASNPGAGPYNEQFF.

This clonotype was picked up many times. This chain joins TRBV28 and TRBJ1-2, with D possibly TRBD1 on 6 matching bases. Per germline, CDR1 MDHEN and CDR2 SYDVKM. Trimming stripped 10 bases from V and 7 bases from J, with 19 bases between. CDR3 length: 13 amino acids. The CDR3 nucleotides are TGTGCCATCTCCCCGGGGGCGCTTCGTGGCTACACCTTC. It codes for CAISPGALRGYTF.

In its sample, this clonotype was seen many times. The V call is TRBV7-8, the J call TRBJ2-7; D gene unclear. The germline V and J ends were trimmed by 3 bases and 4 bases, with 13 bases remaining between them. Looked up from germline, CDR1 is SGHVS and CDR2 is FQNEAQ. The CDR3 runs 14 residues. The CDR3 spells CASSFRAPGYEQYF. CDR3 in DNA: TGTGCCAGCAGCTTCCGGGCCCCCGGGTACGAGCAGTACTTC.